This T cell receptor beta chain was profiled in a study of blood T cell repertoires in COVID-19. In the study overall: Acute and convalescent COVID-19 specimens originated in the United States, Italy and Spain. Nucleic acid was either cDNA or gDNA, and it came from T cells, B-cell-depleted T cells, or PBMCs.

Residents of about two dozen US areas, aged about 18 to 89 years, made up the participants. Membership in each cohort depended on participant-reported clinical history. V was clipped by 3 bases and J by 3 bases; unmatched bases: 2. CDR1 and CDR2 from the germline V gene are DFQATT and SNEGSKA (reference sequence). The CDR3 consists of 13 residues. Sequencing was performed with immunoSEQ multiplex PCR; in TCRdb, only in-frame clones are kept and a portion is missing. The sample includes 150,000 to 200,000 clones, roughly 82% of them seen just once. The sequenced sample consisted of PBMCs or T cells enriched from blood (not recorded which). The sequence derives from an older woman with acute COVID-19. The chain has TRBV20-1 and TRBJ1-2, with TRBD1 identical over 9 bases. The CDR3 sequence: CSASWTGDYGYTF. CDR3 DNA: TGCAGTGCTAGTTGGACAGGGGACTATGGCTACACCTTC.